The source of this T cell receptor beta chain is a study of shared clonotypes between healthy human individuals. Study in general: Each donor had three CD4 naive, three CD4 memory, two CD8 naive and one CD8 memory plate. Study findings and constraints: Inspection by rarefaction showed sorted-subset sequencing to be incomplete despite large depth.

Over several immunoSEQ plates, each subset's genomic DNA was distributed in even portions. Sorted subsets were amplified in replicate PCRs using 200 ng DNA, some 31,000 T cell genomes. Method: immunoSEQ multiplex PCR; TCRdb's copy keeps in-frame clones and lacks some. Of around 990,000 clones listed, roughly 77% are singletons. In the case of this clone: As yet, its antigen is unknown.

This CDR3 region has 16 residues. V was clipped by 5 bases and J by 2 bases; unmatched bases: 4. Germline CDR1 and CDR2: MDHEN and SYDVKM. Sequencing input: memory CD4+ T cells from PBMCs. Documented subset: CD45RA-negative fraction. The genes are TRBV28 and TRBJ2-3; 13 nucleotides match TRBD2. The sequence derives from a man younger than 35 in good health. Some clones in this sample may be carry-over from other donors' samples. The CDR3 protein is CASSSGLAGVTDTQYF. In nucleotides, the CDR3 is TGTGCCAGCAGTAGCGGACTAGCGGGAGTCACAGATACGCAGTATTTT.